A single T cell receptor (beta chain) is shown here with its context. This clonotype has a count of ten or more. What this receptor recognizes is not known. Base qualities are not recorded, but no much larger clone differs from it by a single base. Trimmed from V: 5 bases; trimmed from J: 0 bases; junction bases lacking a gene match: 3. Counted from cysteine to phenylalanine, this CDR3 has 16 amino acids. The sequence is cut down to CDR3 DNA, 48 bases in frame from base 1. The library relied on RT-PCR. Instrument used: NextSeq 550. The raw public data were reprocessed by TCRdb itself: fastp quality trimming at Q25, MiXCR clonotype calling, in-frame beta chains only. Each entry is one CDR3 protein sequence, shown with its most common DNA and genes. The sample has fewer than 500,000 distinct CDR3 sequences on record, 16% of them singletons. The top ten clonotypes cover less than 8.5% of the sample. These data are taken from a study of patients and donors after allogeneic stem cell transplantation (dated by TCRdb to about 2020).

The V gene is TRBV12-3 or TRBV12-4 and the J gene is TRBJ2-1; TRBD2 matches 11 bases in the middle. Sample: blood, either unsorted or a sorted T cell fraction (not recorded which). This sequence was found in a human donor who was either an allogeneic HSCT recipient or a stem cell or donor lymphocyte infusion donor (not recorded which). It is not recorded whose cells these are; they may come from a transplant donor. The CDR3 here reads CASSLGLAGSYNEQFF. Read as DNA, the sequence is TGTGCCAGCAGTCTCGGACTAGCGGGCTCCTACAATGAGCAGTTCTTC.